The T cell receptor (beta chain) under discussion was sequenced for a study of cytomegalovirus exposure and HLA in healthy donors. Primers for the PCR totalled 60 Vbeta and 13 Jbeta. Here immunoSEQ multiplex PCR was the method, and the copy in TCRdb shows in-frame clones only, minus some. The sample contains around 140,000 clones, roughly 73% of which appear only once. The sequencing input was PBMCs. The sequence was collected from a female donor in good health and CMV-seronegative.

CDR3 nucleotides: TGTGCCAGCAGCGTTCAGGGTGCTGAAGCTTTCTTT. Translated: CASSVQGAEAFF. V gene TRBV9 combines with J gene TRBJ1-1, with D tentatively TRBD1 (5 bases). Germline values: CDR1 SGDLS, CDR2 YYNGEE. V was cut by 2 bases and J by 6 bases, with 8 bases left in between. The CDR3 length is 12 residues.